This T cell receptor (beta chain) was identified in a study of control samples from healthy donors and cancer patients. This clone was seen ten or more times. The junction had 8 bases not matched to a gene; V was cut back by 0 bases and J by 2 bases. Germline V CDR1 and CDR2: SGHRS, YFSETQ. The CDR3 runs 17 residues. This table comes from immunoSEQ multiplex PCR, and its TCRdb copy is limited to in-frame clones, with some not included. The sample has about 150,000 clones, about 93% seen once; the top ten hold over 2%. The TCR originated in a man aged 50 to 59 in good health. Input material: blood. The chain combines TRBV5-1 with TRBJ2-3; 8 bases align to TRBD2. Written as DNA, the CDR3 is TGCGCCAGCAGCTTGGTCCCGGGAGGGCCGGACACAGATACGCAGTATTTT. Translation: CASSLVPGGPDTDTQYF.